The following is a TCR beta chain sequence with its context. Its antigen is not yet known. There are no base qualities to consult, and no much larger clone falls within one base. TCRbeta CDR3 regions were amplified from genomic DNA by means of the immunoSEQ Assay, a bias-controlled multiplex PCR. Per the authors' processing: Nucleated cell counts per sample were estimated from amplification of reference gene primers within the assay. To quantify the absolute abundance of each unique TCRbeta CDR3 rearrangement, sequence reads were collapsed and filtered. For each sample, productive Simpson clonality was calculated as the square root of Simpson's diversity index over productive rearrangements. TCRdb provides this immuneACCESS table in a form limited to in-frame rearrangements. Some clones are lacking; in checked studies, under half of them reflect an unresolved V gene, and why the rest are absent is not known. V and J calls plus clone size are reproduced from that table; the DNA served to infer D and trimming. Within this sample are 200,000 or so clones, with 70% to 85% of them counted one time only. The top ten hold around 6.9% of the sample.

Each collaborating institution followed its own protocols to collect whole blood in K2EDTA tubes. For TCRbeta analysis, collaborators shipped samples in one of three forms: frozen whole blood, isolated PBMCs, or DNA extracted from either of those sample types. The sample comes from a study of blood T cell repertoires in COVID-19 (dated by TCRdb to 2020 to 2022). In terms of the full investigation: Samples covering the acute and convalescent phases of COVID-19 were provided by collaborators in the United States, Italy and Spain. The prospective study material was composed of cDNA or gDNA derived from T cells, B-cell-depleted T cells, or PBMCs. The dataset comprised deeply sampled blood TCRbeta repertoires from subjects exposed to, actively infected with, or recovered from COVID-19. The repertoires were made available in a free public database intended to serve as a resource for research on the immune response to SARS-CoV-2. Samples were obtained from the ongoing ImmuneRACE study (first 160 participants) and from 1,254 subjects provided by 6 global collaborators. Sample metadata almost always included a de-identified subject ID, COVID-19 status, age in years and sex. Where available, HLA class I and class II types were obtained from metadata supplied by the sample provider rather than from assay-based typing.

Between the V and J ends, shortened by 8 bases and 7 bases respectively, the junction contains 15 bases. The CDR3 has 14 amino acids, counting the end cysteine and phenylalanine. The sequence is cut down to CDR3 DNA, 42 bases in frame from base 1. The germline V gene sets CDR1 to MNHEY and CDR2 to SVGAGI. The paper as a whole reports these results and caveats: The quantity of clinical and demographic metadata differed by source and by participant and was supplied without curation.

The origin of this receptor is a human donor with acute or convalescent COVID-19. The donor label of this sample is uncertain. Rearrangement joined TRBV6-5 to TRBJ1-6, and TRBD1 may be the D gene, going by 5 matching bases. Sequencing used peripheral blood. The DNA is as follows: TGTGCCAGCCAGAAGGAAGGGGTAAATTCACCCCTCCACTTT. It encodes CASQKEGVNSPLHF.